This T cell receptor beta chain was sequenced during a study of CD8+CD57+ T cells in acquired aplastic anemia. Overall study results and limits: A set of around 30 CD8+ CDR3 sequences was shared between patients and controls, and these sequences appeared highly expressed in patients.

Sequenced patients had shown CD8+CD57+ cell expansion by flow cytometry. Patient blood was sampled before any therapy had been received. With regard to this clonotype: Its specificity is unknown.

The V segment lost 8 bases and the J segment 0 bases; nucleotides outside the gene matches: 14. Germline-derived CDR1 and CDR2 are SEHNR and FQNEAQ (reference sequence). The CDR3 totals 17 residues. It was genomic DNA that served as the template for profiling TCR beta VDJ and CDR3. Via MiXCR, TCRdb re-called the reads, giving one row per CDR3 protein. The sample includes about 120,000 distinct CDR3 sequences, over 55% of them seen just once. The sample was sorted CD4+, CD8+, or CD8+CD57+ T cells (not recorded which) from PBMCs. The rearrangement uses TRBV7-9 and TRBJ2-7, with 9 bases aligning to TRBD1. The clonotype was recovered from a human donor with aplastic anemia. The CDR3 is CASRGRPGTGISYEQYF. The CDR3 bases are TGTGCCAGCCGAGGGCGCCCCGGGACAGGGATCTCCTACGAGCAGTACTTC.